This T cell receptor (beta chain) was profiled in a study of blood T cell repertoires in COVID-19. About the research overall: Samples representing acute and convalescent COVID-19 were sourced from the United States, Italy and Spain. PBMCs, B-cell-depleted T cells, or T cells provided the cDNA or gDNA that made up the material.

The germline V gene encodes CDR1 KGHSH and CDR2 LQKENI. Between the trimmed V and J ends, which lost 6 bases and 0 bases, there was a span of 11 bases. The CDR3 length is 14 residues. TCRdb keeps only in-frame clones here, not all; method: immunoSEQ multiplex PCR. The sample consists of about 200,000 clones, roughly 90% of them appearing once. The genes are TRBV18 and TRBJ1-1; D is ambiguous. The source of this sequence is a woman younger than 35 who had recovered from COVID-19. Sequenced input: PBMCs or T cells enriched from blood (not recorded which). The CDR3 region has the DNA TGTGCCAGCTCTTCTAGCGGGATGAACACTGAAGCTTTCTTT. Protein product: CASSSSGMNTEAFF.